This entry is about one T cell receptor beta chain. Its antigen is unidentified. Produced via immunoSEQ multiplex PCR; TCRdb's table is partial and in-frame only. The sample records 110,000 or so clones, roughly 89% being singletons. This record comes from a study of T cell responses to AZD1222 COVID-19 vaccine. General observations from the study: Nearly half of spike-specific TCRs reportedly target variant regions that are unmutated in the B.1.351 and B.1.1.7 variants. White British ancestry dominated among donors, who included more females, and clonal diversity was possibly underestimated. Along spike, vaccine-associated CD4 TCRs were found throughout, with dominance at 160-218 and 743-854. At study baseline, merely several AZD1222 recipients were seropositive.

The CDR3 is made up of 17 amino acids. V shed 4 bases, J shed 4 bases, and the junction held 14 bases outside the gene matches. Per the germline V gene, CDR1 is SGHKS and CDR2 is YYEKEE (reference sequence). The material sequenced was peripheral blood, taken on day 0 of AZD1222 vaccination. The TCR was taken from an adult in good health. This chain connects TRBV5-5 to TRBJ1-2, with 9 bases matching TRBD1. The CDR3 coding sequence is TGTGCCAGCAGCCCGGACCATCGTAGACAGGGGGTCTATGGCTACACCTTC. This codes for CASSPDHRRQGVYGYTF.